The 2 T cell receptor beta chains listed next were all sequenced from one sample in a study of T cells after yellow fever vaccination. A single record per CDR3 protein comes from TCRdb applying MiXCR to the 5' RACE reads. The data hold hundreds of thousands of distinct CDR3 sequences, with more than 9% observed a single time. Specimen: PBMCs, collected on the day of the yellow fever booster vaccination. These TCRs come from a man aged 25-45 years who received the YFV17D yellow fever vaccine.

The V and J genes are TRBV27 and TRBJ1-1; no firm D call. Germline V CDR1 and CDR2: MNHEY, SMNVEV (reference sequence). The CDR3 totals 14 residues. V was shortened by 7 bases and J by 1 base, with 13 bases between the two germline ends. Here the CDR3 DNA reads TGTGCCAGCAATGCCGTAGGGCGGAACACTGAAGCTTTCTTT. Amino acids: CASNAVGRNTEAFF.

This clonotype was counted a few times. The rearrangement joins TRBV3-1 to TRBJ2-5; D is possibly TRBD2 (5 bases). The V gene's germline CDR1 is LGHDT and CDR2 YNNKEL (reference sequence). This CDR3 has 14 amino acids. The V gene lost 3 bases and the J gene lost 5 bases, with 13 bases spanning the gap. The CDR3 here is CASSQTPTGETQYF. The CDR3 DNA is TGTGCCAGCAGCCAGACTCCCACGGGGGAGACCCAGTACTTC.